The 8 T cell receptor beta chains below all came from one sample that was sequenced in a study of T cell responses to AZD1222 COVID-19 vaccine (dated by TCRdb to 2020 to 2022). Preparation of the library involved the immunoSEQ multiplex PCR assay. Sourced from immuneACCESS, this table was stored by TCRdb with only in-frame sequences that have V and J called. A share of the clones is absent; for the studies checked, an unresolved V gene accounts for under half, and the remainder has no known explanation. The sample table contains around 120,000 clones; only one count was recorded for more than 75% of them. Around 3.8% of the sample comes from the top ten. The intended sense of this specimen's time point label: about 28 days (+/-7) after the second vaccine dose. The sample consisted of peripheral blood, taken 28 days after the second AZD1222 dose. The receptors originated from an adult who received the AZD1222 COVID-19 vaccine.

This chain uses TRBV7-3 with TRBJ2-1, with 11 bases aligning to TRBD1. Losses at the gene ends were 5 bases for V and 3 bases for J; bases not matched to a gene: 3. Per germline, CDR1 SGHTA and CDR2 FQGTGA. The CDR3 totals 15 residues. The CDR3 DNA sequence: TGTGCCAGCAGCACGGGACAGGGGGACTACAATGAGCAGTTCTTC. Its protein product is CASSTGQGDYNEQFF.

CDR3 sequence reads: CASSKKWDMGVEEQYF. Here the CDR3 DNA reads TGTGCCAGCAGCAAAAAATGGGACATGGGGGTGGAAGAGCAGTACTTC. The J gene is TRBJ2-7, the V gene TRBV7-6, with D possibly TRBD1 on 6 matching bases. CDR3 size: 16 residues. Germline CDR1 SGHVS, CDR2 FNYEAQ. V gave up 5 bases and J gave up 7 bases, with 24 bases separating them. The complete variable domain, with remaining parts taken from reference TRBV7-6 and TRBJ2-7, reads GAGVSQSPRYKVTKRGQDVALRCDPISGHVSLYWYRQALGQGPEFLTYFNYEAQQDKSGLPNDRFSAERPEGSISTLTIQRTEQRDSAMYRCASSKKWDMGVEEQYFGPGTRLTVT.

V usage is TRBV19 and J usage is TRBJ2-7; D remains ambiguous. Trimming cost V 1 base and J 3 bases, with 7 bases left between them. CDR1 and CDR2 from the germline V gene are LNHDA and SQIVND (reference sequence). The CDR3 is made up of 13 amino acids. CDR3 in amino acids: CASSIVSDYEQYF. The CDR3 coding sequence is TGTGCCAGTAGTATAGTGTCAGACTACGAGCAGTACTTC.

The chain uses TRBV9 and TRBJ1-2, with TRBD1 matching over 7 bases. V lost 3 bases, J lost 5 bases, and 7 bases stayed unmatched. The CDR3 is 14 residues long. Germline V CDR1 and CDR2: SGDLS, YYNGEE. The CDR3 DNA sequence: TGTGCCAGCAGCGCTCACGGGACAGTATATGGCTACACCTTC. This gives the protein CASSAHGTVYGYTF.

The chain links TRBV2 to TRBJ1-5, with 9 bases lining up with TRBD1. CDR3 length equals 15 residues. CDR1 is SNHLY and CDR2 is FYNNEI in the germline V gene. The trim removed 6 bases at V and 9 bases at J, leaving 12 bases unmatched. CDR3 loop: CASSPPPDRGRPQHF. The CDR3 DNA reads as TGTGCCAGCAGCCCCCCCCCGGACAGGGGACGGCCCCAGCATTTT.

This clone was observed a few times. V is TRBV23-1 and J is TRBJ2-2; 8 nucleotides match TRBD2. TRBV23-1 is given ORF status, its function remaining uncertain. V lost 1 base to trimming and J lost 8 bases; unmatched junction nucleotides: 12. The CDR3 contains 17 residues. The CDR3 DNA reads TGCGCCAGCAGTCAATGGGTGCGGGAGGCACCGGGGGGGGAGCTGTTTTTT. This sequence encodes CASSQWVREAPGGELFF.

This sequence joins TRBV29-1 and TRBJ1-1; 7 nucleotides align to TRBD1. Germline trimming cut 7 bases from V and 4 bases from J; bases unmatched to any gene: 9. CDR1 is SQVTM, CDR2 ANQGSEA, per germline. The CDR3 contains 13 residues. The CDR3 loop is CSAPQGDGTEAFF. In DNA form, the CDR3 reads TGCAGCGCACCTCAGGGGGATGGCACTGAAGCTTTCTTT.

This chain links TRBV30 with TRBJ2-3; D may be TRBD2 (6 bases). This CDR3 comprises 13 residues. CDR1 and CDR2 from the germline V gene are GTSNPN and SVGIG (reference sequence). Trimming pared 5 bases from V and 2 bases from J, leaving 11 bases between. CDR3 sequence: CAWGSGLTDTQYF. In DNA, the CDR3 is TGTGCCTGGGGTAGCGGCCTCACAGATACGCAGTATTTT.